This TCR beta chain was profiled in a study of blood T cells in healthy people across ages. V shed 5 bases, J shed 4 bases, and the junction held 5 bases outside the gene matches. Germline CDR1 SGHTA, CDR2 FQGNSA. The CDR3 is 14 residues long. Next came a second PCR, run for about 7 to 12 cycles, which used a sample-barcoded 5' primer along with a J-beta primer mix. TCRdb passed the 5' RACE reads through MiXCR, listing each CDR3 protein once. The table lists some 1,500,000 distinct CDR3 sequences, under 55% of them singletons, with more than 4% in the top ten. This clonotype was seen ten or more times.

The sequenced sample consisted of blood. The receptor was isolated from a woman in her late teens or twenties in good health. This sequence joins TRBV7-2 and TRBJ2-3; 8 bases match TRBD2. This chain's CDR3 is CASSVLAGSDTQYF. In DNA, the CDR3 is TGTGCCAGCAGCGTCCTAGCGGGCTCAGATACGCAGTATTTT.